These T cell receptor beta chains were read from a single sample in a study of blood T cells in healthy people across ages. Via MiXCR, TCRdb re-called the 5' RACE reads, giving one row per CDR3 protein. The table has 1.5 million to 2 million distinct CDR3 sequences, about 50% seen once; the top ten hold about 2.1%. The sequenced material came from blood. Source of these receptors: a woman aged 40 to 50 in good health. The CDR3 runs from the conserved cysteine through the conserved F or W. The D gene is left open where the match is weak. Clone size is given for some rows only: seen once, a few or many times, or a class if the clone is expanded.

clone_size	v_call	j_call	d_call	cdr3_aa	cdr3_nt
NA	TRBV20-1	TRBJ1-5	NA	CSARAPSVREDQPQHF	TGCAGTGCTAGAGCACCATCTGTGAGGGAGGATCAGCCCCAGCATTTT
few	TRBV6-5	TRBJ1-2	TRBD1	CASRLGQGLSGYGYTF	TGTGCCAGCAGACTCGGACAGGGACTCTCCGGCTATGGCTACACCTTC
once	TRBV28	TRBJ2-1	NA	CASSGAGTSLGTEQFF	TGTGCCAGCAGTGGGGCCGGGACCTCTCTCGGCACTGAGCAGTTCTTC
NA	TRBV6-2/TRBV6-3	TRBJ2-3	NA	CASSYPTRRRAVDTQYF	TGTGCCAGCAGTTACCCCACTAGACGGCGGGCTGTAGATACGCAGTATTTT
NA	TRBV27	TRBJ2-5	NA	CASSFQPGLQETQYF	TGTGCCAGCAGTTTCCAACCGGGACTCCAAGAGACCCAGTACTTC
NA	TRBV2	TRBJ1-5	NA	CASRLTSGNQPQHF	TGTGCTAGCAGATTGACAAGCGGCAATCAGCCCCAGCATTTT
NA	TRBV20-1	TRBJ2-3	NA	CSAGVTRSTDTQYF	TGCAGTGCTGGAGTCACCCGGAGCACAGATACGCAGTATTTT
few	TRBV5-1	TRBJ2-3	NA	CASRAQGREQYF	TGCGCCAGCAGGGCACAGGGACGGGAGCAGTATTTT
few	TRBV11-1	TRBJ2-3	NA	CASSFIRSDTQYF	TGTGCCAGCAGCTTTATACGGTCGGATACGCAGTATTTT
NA	TRBV6-2/TRBV6-3	TRBJ2-3	NA	CASSSYRPTDTQYF	TGTGCCAGCAGTAGTTACAGGCCAACAGATACGCAGTATTTT
NA	TRBV7-2	TRBJ1-1	NA	CASSLGSTASEAFF	TGTGCCAGCAGCTTAGGAAGCACCGCCTCTGAAGCTTTCTTT
NA	TRBV24-1	TRBJ1-5	NA	CATNQGVGQPQHF	TGTGCCACCAACCAAGGGGTCGGGCAGCCCCAGCATTTT
NA	TRBV20-1	TRBJ2-5	TRBD2	CNARDLVAGEETQYF	TGCAATGCTAGAGATTTGGTAGCGGGGGAGGAGACCCAGTACTTC
few	TRBV20-1	TRBJ2-3	TRBD2	CSARRTSPPDTQYF	TGCAGTGCTAGAAGGACTAGCCCCCCAGATACGCAGTATTTT
NA	TRBV6-5	TRBJ1-2	TRBD1	CASSYIQGADGYTF	TGTGCCAGCAGTTATATTCAGGGGGCGGATGGCTACACCTTC
NA	TRBV7-6	TRBJ1-4	NA	CASSSTLLGSATNEKLFF	TGTGCCAGCAGCTCGACTCTCTTAGGGTCGGCAACTAATGAAAAACTGTTTTTT
NA	TRBV20-1	TRBJ2-5	TRBD2	CSASTSGGALETQYF	TGCAGTGCTAGCACTAGCGGGGGGGCCTTAGAGACCCAGTACTTC
NA	TRBV9	TRBJ2-6	NA	CASSPVGGARLGNVLTF	TGTGCCAGCAGCCCCGTGGGTGGGGCCAGGCTGGGCAACGTCCTGACTTTC
once	TRBV20-1	TRBJ1-6	NA	CSAPIGGGGGRSSYNSPLHF	TGCAGTGCCCCCATCGGGGGTGGGGGTGGTAGGAGCTCCTATAATTCACCCCTCCACTTT
once	TRBV20-1	TRBJ2-5	TRBD1	CSAANRDRGRETRYF	TGCAGTGCTGCGAACCGGGACAGGGGGCGAGAGACCCGGTACTTC
few	TRBV21-1	TRBJ2-5	NA	CASPPETQYF	TGTGCCAGCCCCCCAGAGACCCAGTACTTC
NA	TRBV20-1	TRBJ1-1	NA	CSAPGQRNTEAFF	TGCAGTGCCCCCGGACAGAGGAACACTGAAGCTTTCTTT
few	TRBV27	TRBJ2-5	NA	CASSPRLVGAGETQYF	TGTGCCAGCAGTCCCCGACTAGTAGGGGCGGGAGAGACCCAGTACTTC
NA	TRBV18	TRBJ2-3	NA	CASSPMGEIGNTQYF	TGTGCCAGCTCACCGATGGGGGAGATTGGAAATACGCAGTATTTT
NA	TRBV5-6	TRBJ2-7	NA	CASSLGLGTVAYEQYF	TGTGCCAGCAGCCTGGGGCTCGGGACGGTCGCCTACGAGCAGTACTTC
NA	TRBV7-2	TRBJ2-3	NA	CASSLAGASLDTQYF	TGTGCCAGCAGCTTAGCGGGGGCTAGCCTAGATACGCAGTATTTT
NA	TRBV29-1	TRBJ2-4	NA	CSVALLAKNIQYF	TGCAGCGTTGCCCTTCTAGCCAAAAACATTCAGTACTTC
NA	TRBV6-1	TRBJ1-5	NA	CASTGTSDQPQHF	TGTGCCAGCACAGGGACATCCGATCAGCCCCAGCATTTT
few	TRBV9	TRBJ2-3	TRBD2	CASSVKRSGGSTDTQYF	TGTGCCAGCAGCGTGAAAAGAAGCGGGGGGAGCACAGATACGCAGTATTTT
few	TRBV27	TRBJ2-3	NA	CASRGVGRITDTQYF	TGTGCCAGCAGGGGGGTGGGTAGAATTACAGATACGCAGTATTTT
NA	TRBV4-2	TRBJ1-2	NA	CASSQEGTGYGYTF	TGTGCCAGCAGCCAAGAGGGGACGGGCTATGGCTACACCTTC
NA	TRBV20-1	TRBJ2-3	TRBD2	CSARAGSGGLPTQYF	TGCAGTGCTAGAGCGGGTAGCGGGGGGCTACCTACGCAGTATTTT
once	TRBV20-1	TRBJ2-5	NA	CSASPIIEERETQYF	TGCAGTGCTAGTCCGATAATAGAGGAACGGGAGACCCAGTACTTC
NA	TRBV4-1	TRBJ1-2	NA	CASSQETAVSYGYTF	TGCGCCAGCAGCCAAGAAACAGCCGTCAGCTATGGCTACACCTTC
NA	TRBV11-2	TRBJ2-7	TRBD1	CASSGDRGWYEQYF	TGTGCCAGCAGCGGGGACAGGGGATGGTACGAGCAGTACTTC
NA	TRBV6-6	TRBJ1-2	NA	CASKMAPGNGYTF	TGTGCCAGCAAAATGGCCCCCGGTAATGGCTACACCTTC
NA	TRBV20-1	TRBJ2-1	TRBD1	CSARLQGAEQFF	TGCAGTGCTAGGTTACAGGGGGCCGAGCAGTTCTTC